The rows below give T cell receptor beta chains drawn from one sample of a study of PD-L1 blockade in urothelial cancer. Produced via immunoSEQ multiplex PCR; TCRdb's table is partial and in-frame only. This sample has about 52,000 clones; around three quarters occur once, and the top ten carry over 3.5%. The sequencing here drew on PBMCs, taken around atezolizumab (anti-PD-L1) treatment. Source of these receptors: a man aged 70-80 years with urothelial cancer. The CDR3 runs from the conserved cysteine through the conserved F or W. A D gene is named only where the DNA matches it firmly. Where a row states a size, it is once, few, many or the class of an expanded clone; other rows omit it.

V gene	J gene	D gene	clone size	CDR3 protein	CDR3 DNA
TRBV7-9	TRBJ2-2	TRBD2	.	CASSYRRGSGGAGELFF	TGTGCCAGCAGCTACCGACGAGGTAGCGGGGGGGCCGGGGAGCTGTTTTTT
TRBV5-1	TRBJ1-5	.	.	CASSPMGGNQPQHF	TGCGCCAGCAGCCCCATGGGCGGGAATCAGCCCCAGCATTTT
TRBV10-3	TRBJ2-7	TRBD1	once	CAISGGRGTAYEQYF	TGTGCCATCAGTGGGGGGCGAGGGACAGCCTACGAGCAGTACTTC
TRBV5-1	TRBJ2-7	.	.	CASSLGGGSSYEQYF	TGCGCCAGCAGCTTGGGTGGGGGGAGCTCCTACGAGCAGTACTTC
TRBV28	TRBJ2-1	TRBD1	.	CASLGQGVPEQFF	TGTGCCAGCCTGGGACAGGGTGTACCTGAGCAGTTCTTC
TRBV9	TRBJ2-5	TRBD2	.	CASSGPSGLAGVETQYF	TGTGCCAGCAGCGGACCAAGTGGACTAGCGGGAGTGGAGACCCAGTACTTC
TRBV14	TRBJ2-1	.	.	CASSQDVVLAKFF	TGTGCCAGCAGCCAAGACGTGGTGCTAGCAAAGTTCTTC
TRBV7-3	TRBJ2-5	TRBD1	.	CASSLSGRGETQYF	TGTGCCAGCAGCTTAAGCGGCAGGGGGGAGACCCAGTACTTC
TRBV28	TRBJ2-2	TRBD1	.	CASSIYRGTNTGELFF	TGTGCCAGCAGTATATACAGGGGGACGAACACCGGGGAGCTGTTTTTT
TRBV7-2	TRBJ2-1	TRBD1	once	CASSRRLGQGTNEQFF	TGTGCCAGCAGCCGTCGTTTGGGACAGGGAACCAATGAGCAGTTCTTC
TRBV6-5	TRBJ1-6	TRBD1	.	CASRTTGGNSPLHF	TGTGCCAGCAGAACAACAGGGGGGAATTCACCCCTCCACTTT
TRBV10-3	TRBJ2-2	TRBD2	once	CAISPSGENTGELFF	TGTGCCATCAGCCCTAGCGGCGAGAACACCGGGGAGCTGTTTTTT
TRBV30	TRBJ2-2	TRBD1	once	CAWSDGTGDTGELFF	TGTGCCTGGAGTGATGGGACAGGAGACACCGGGGAGCTGTTTTTT
TRBV6-1	TRBJ1-1	.	.	CASSEGLLYAFF	TGTGCCAGCAGTGAAGGTCTCCTATACGCTTTCTTT
TRBV14	TRBJ2-3	TRBD2	.	CASSRRQREGSTDTQYF	TGTGCCAGCAGCCGACGACAGCGGGAGGGAAGCACAGATACGCAGTATTTT
TRBV2	TRBJ1-2	.	few	CASKAGVANYGYTF	TGTGCCAGCAAAGCCGGGGTAGCTAACTATGGCTACACCTTC
TRBV28	TRBJ2-5	TRBD1	few	CASSLAQGEVETQYF	TGTGCCAGCAGTTTGGCACAGGGGGAGGTAGAGACCCAGTACTTC
TRBV7-9	TRBJ2-3	TRBD1	once	CASSSMLGTGGPTDTQYF	TGTGCCAGCAGCTCCATGTTAGGGACAGGGGGGCCCACAGATACGCAGTATTTT
TRBV4-3	TRBJ2-2	.	.	CASSQDVGQFTGELFF	TGCGCCAGCAGCCAAGATGTGGGACAATTCACCGGGGAGCTGTTTTTT
TRBV28	TRBJ2-2	TRBD2	.	CASSRSPGTSGRGSTGELFF	TGTGCCAGCAGTCGATCTCCCGGGACTAGCGGGAGGGGCAGCACCGGGGAGCTGTTTTTT
TRBV9	TRBJ2-6	TRBD1	.	CASSDRDRGTTGANVLTF	TGTGCCAGCAGCGACCGGGACAGGGGTACTACTGGGGCCAACGTCCTGACTTTC
TRBV18	TRBJ2-3	.	.	CASSPPWQDTSTDTQYF	TGTGCCAGCTCACCCCCCTGGCAGGATACTAGCACAGATACGCAGTATTTT
TRBV18	TRBJ2-3	TRBD1	once	CASSLDRGRGTDTQYF	TGTGCCAGCTCACTGGACAGGGGGCGCGGTACAGATACGCAGTATTTT
TRBV27	TRBJ2-1	TRBD2	.	CTSSLTGGVVNEQFF	TGTACCAGCAGCCTAACGGGGGGTGTTGTTAATGAGCAGTTCTTC
TRBV25-1	TRBJ1-3	TRBD1	.	CASSDRGLTGNTIYF	TGTGCCAGCAGTGACAGGGGGCTCACTGGAAACACCATATATTTT
TRBV2	TRBJ2-7	.	few	CASSDRSHSYEQYF	TGTGCCAGCAGTGACCGGTCCCACTCCTACGAGCAGTACTTC
TRBV19	TRBJ2-7	.	.	CASSIRGGEQYF	TGTGCCAGTAGTATCCGAGGAGGCGAGCAGTACTTC
TRBV2	TRBJ1-1	TRBD1	few	CASSGFAGQGMNTEAFF	TGTGCCAGCAGTGGCTTCGCCGGACAGGGGATGAACACTGAAGCTTTCTTT
TRBV9	TRBJ2-1	TRBD2	.	CASSRTSGVSYNEQFF	TGTGCCAGCAGCAGGACTAGCGGGGTTTCCTACAATGAGCAGTTCTTC
TRBV11-2	TRBJ2-4	TRBD2	.	CASSLESGEREGRRNIQYF	TGTGCCAGCAGCTTAGAGTCCGGGGAGCGGGAGGGCCGGCGGAACATTCAGTACTTC
TRBV5-1	TRBJ2-1	.	.	CASSLGTGGAYNEQFF	TGCGCCAGCAGCTTGGGCACGGGGGGCGCGTACAATGAGCAGTTCTTC
TRBV25-1	TRBJ2-7	TRBD1	.	CASRGQGRSYEQYF	TGTGCCAGCAGAGGACAGGGTCGCTCCTACGAGCAGTACTTC
TRBV6-1	TRBJ1-5	.	.	CASSRGPSREPQHF	TGTGCCAGCAGTCGGGGTCCCTCGAGGGAGCCCCAGCATTTT
TRBV11-2	TRBJ2-1	.	.	CASSRNRRIPPDYNEQFF	TGTGCCAGCAGCCGGAACCGGAGGATTCCGCCCGACTACAATGAGCAGTTCTTC
TRBV15	TRBJ1-1	.	.	CATSRELLQGFTEAFF	TGTGCCACCAGCAGAGAACTACTCCAGGGGTTCACTGAAGCTTTCTTT